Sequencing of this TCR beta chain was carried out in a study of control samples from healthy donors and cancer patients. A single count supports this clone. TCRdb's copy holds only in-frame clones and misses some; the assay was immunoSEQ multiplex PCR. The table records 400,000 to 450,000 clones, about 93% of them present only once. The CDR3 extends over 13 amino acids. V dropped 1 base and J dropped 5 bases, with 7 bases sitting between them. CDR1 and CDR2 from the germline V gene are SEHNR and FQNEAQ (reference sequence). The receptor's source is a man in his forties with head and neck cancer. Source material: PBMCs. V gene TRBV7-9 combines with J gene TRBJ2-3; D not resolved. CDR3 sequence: CASSLVGIDTQYF. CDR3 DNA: TGTGCCAGCAGCTTAGTAGGGATAGATACGCAGTATTTT.